A selection of T cell receptor beta chains follows, all from one sample in a study of cytomegalovirus exposure and HLA in healthy donors. The repertoire was sequenced with immunoSEQ multiplex PCR; TCRdb's copy has only in-frame clones and lacks some. The sample lists more than 85,000 clones; about three quarters were seen once. The sequenced material came from PBMCs. These receptors were taken from an older woman in good health and CMV-seropositive. The CDR3 runs from the conserved cysteine through the conserved F or W. The order of the fields is J gene, CDR3 length, D gene, V gene, clone size, CDR3 DNA, CDR3 protein. The D gene is left open where the match is weak. Clone size is given for some rows only: seen once, a few or many times, or a class if the clone is expanded.

>TRBJ1-2|12|TRBD1|TRBV6-4|.
TGTGCCGAAGACAGGGCTCTCTATGGCTACACCTTC
CAEDRALYGYTF
>TRBJ1-3|16|.|TRBV6-1|few
TGTGCCAGCAGTGATCCGTCCCGACTGTCTGGAAACACCATATATTTT
CASSDPSRLSGNTIYF
>TRBJ2-1|20|TRBD2|TRBV29-1|.
TGCAGCGTTGAAGTTCCAGGTCCTCGACTAGCGGGAGGGGGGTACAATGAGCAGTTCTTC
CSVEVPGPRLAGGGYNEQFF
>TRBJ2-5|15|TRBD2|TRBV7-2|.
TGTGCCAGCAGCTTAGGACTAGCGGGAGTAGAGACCCAGTACTTC
CASSLGLAGVETQYF
>TRBJ1-3|16|.|TRBV6-5|.
TGTGCCAGCAGTTTGGACACTCACCCCTCTGGAAACACCATATATTTT
CASSLDTHPSGNTIYF
>TRBJ2-1|13|.|TRBV29-1|.
TGCAGCGCTAGGACAGTCCGATACAATGAGCAGTTCTTC
CSARTVRYNEQFF
>TRBJ2-7|14|TRBD2|TRBV6-1|few
TGTGCCAGCGGACTAGCGGGAAGTTTCAACGAGCAGTACTTC
CASGLAGSFNEQYF
>TRBJ2-5|14|.|TRBV5-1|few
TGCGCCAGCAGCGCGGAGGGACCTCAAGAGACCCAGTACTTC
CASSAEGPQETQYF
>TRBJ1-4|15|TRBD1|TRBV6-1|.
TGTGCCAGCATCCGAATGACAGGGTTAGGAGAAAAACTGTTTTTT
CASIRMTGLGEKLFF
>TRBJ1-2|11|.|TRBV5-4|.
TGTGCCAGCAGCACGGCGGGGGGCTACACCTTC
CASSTAGGYTF
>TRBJ1-1|15|.|TRBV27|once
TGTGCCAGCAGTACCCGGGGGAGTAGGGACACTGAAGCTTTCTTT
CASSTRGSRDTEAFF
>TRBJ1-4|14|.|TRBV18|.
TGTGCCAGCTCAGCGCCCGCAACTAATGAAAAACTGTTTTTT
CASSAPATNEKLFF
>TRBJ2-7|15|TRBD2|TRBV15|.
TGTGCCACCAGCAGAGAAGTAGCGGGGGTCTACGAGCAGTACTTC
CATSREVAGVYEQYF
>TRBJ2-1|16|TRBD1|TRBV29-1|.
TGCAGCGCCCGAAAGCATCAGGGGGCCTCCTACAATGAGCAGTTCTTC
CSARKHQGASYNEQFF
>TRBJ2-7|14|.|TRBV7-9|.
TGTGCCAGCAGCTTAGAAGGGAGCTCCTACGAGCAGTACTTC
CASSLEGSSYEQYF
>TRBJ2-3|16|.|TRBV6-5|.
TGTGCCAGCAGTTACTCGGGACTCCCTAGCACAGATACGCAGTATTTT
CASSYSGLPSTDTQYF
>TRBJ2-3|11|.|TRBV2|.
TGTGCCAGCAGTTTAGCGGATACGCAGTATTTT
CASSLADTQYF
>TRBJ1-2|21|TRBD1|TRBV28|.
TGTGCCAGCAGTTTTGTGACTTTCCGCGCGAGGACGGGACAGGGGCCCTATGGCTACACCTTC
CASSFVTFRARTGQGPYGYTF